Listed below are T cell receptor beta chains from one sample, sequenced in a study of blood T cell repertoires in COVID-19. Some clones are missing from TCRdb's copy, which holds only in-frame ones; the method was immunoSEQ multiplex PCR. This table holds about 79,000 clones, roughly 90% found once. Sequenced input: peripheral blood. The receptors shown here come from a man aged 45-60 years with active COVID-19. The CDR3 runs from the conserved cysteine through the conserved F or W. D genes are given only for firm matches. Only part of the rows carry a size: once, few, many, or a class if the clone is expanded.

d_call: NA; clone_size: NA; v_call: TRBV5-1; j_call: TRBJ1-1; cdr3_nt: TGCGCCAGCAGCTCAGGGGTTCCCGGCACTGAAGCTTTCTTT; cdr3_aa: CASSSGVPGTEAFF
d_call: TRBD2; clone_size: NA; v_call: TRBV5-1; j_call: TRBJ2-3; cdr3_nt: TGCGCCAGCAGCGGAGGAGCGGGAGGAGGAGATACGCAGTATTTT; cdr3_aa: CASSGGAGGGDTQYF
d_call: NA; clone_size: NA; v_call: TRBV18; j_call: TRBJ2-1; cdr3_nt: TGTGCCAGCTCCCCCGGGACCAAGGGGGAATACAATGAGCAGTTCTTC; cdr3_aa: CASSPGTKGEYNEQFF
d_call: NA; clone_size: few; v_call: TRBV11-3; j_call: TRBJ1-1; cdr3_nt: TGTGCCAGCACCCTACAGGGGAACACTGAAGCTTTCTTT; cdr3_aa: CASTLQGNTEAFF
d_call: TRBD2; clone_size: NA; v_call: TRBV16; j_call: TRBJ2-1; cdr3_nt: TGTGCCAGCAGCCGCCCCAAAGGTAGCGGGAGCAACAATGAGCAGTTCTTC; cdr3_aa: CASSRPKGSGSNNEQFF
d_call: NA; clone_size: once; v_call: TRBV28; j_call: TRBJ2-7; cdr3_nt: TGTGCCAGCAGTCAGGGATTTTACGAGCAGTACTTC; cdr3_aa: CASSQGFYEQYF
d_call: NA; clone_size: NA; v_call: TRBV7-9; j_call: TRBJ2-6; cdr3_nt: TGTGCCAGCAGCCGTAGCGCTAGCTCTGGGGCCAACGTCCTGACTTTC; cdr3_aa: CASSRSASSGANVLTF
d_call: TRBD1; clone_size: once; v_call: TRBV28; j_call: TRBJ2-5; cdr3_nt: TGTGCCAGCAGTTTACAGATAATTACAGGGGAGATTCAAGAGACCCAGTACTTC; cdr3_aa: CASSLQIITGEIQETQYF
d_call: NA; clone_size: NA; v_call: TRBV4-1; j_call: TRBJ2-7; cdr3_nt: TGCGCCAGCAGCCGTCCGGGCTCCTACGAGCAGTACTTC; cdr3_aa: CASSRPGSYEQYF
d_call: NA; clone_size: NA; v_call: TRBV7-2; j_call: TRBJ1-4; cdr3_nt: TGTGCCAGCAACCCCCGGGGGGGGGCCGGCAATGAAAAACTGTTTTTT; cdr3_aa: CASNPRGGAGNEKLFF
d_call: NA; clone_size: NA; v_call: TRBV21-1; j_call: TRBJ2-3; cdr3_nt: TGTGCCAGCAGCAAGATAGCGGGGCCTATCACAGATACGCAGTATTTT; cdr3_aa: CASSKIAGPITDTQYF
d_call: NA; clone_size: once; v_call: TRBV29-1; j_call: TRBJ2-5; cdr3_nt: TGCAGCGTTTTCCGAGCAGAGACCCAGTACTTC; cdr3_aa: CSVFRAETQYF
d_call: TRBD1; clone_size: NA; v_call: TRBV5-1; j_call: TRBJ1-1; cdr3_nt: TGCGCCAGCAGCTACTGGGCGCTCCGGGACAGGGGGCGGAACACTGAAGCTTTCTTT; cdr3_aa: CASSYWALRDRGRNTEAFF
d_call: NA; clone_size: NA; v_call: TRBV10-2; j_call: TRBJ1-1; cdr3_nt: TGCGCCAGCAGTGAGGTATTGACGGACAAAGCTTTCTTT; cdr3_aa: CASSEVLTDKAFF
d_call: TRBD1; clone_size: NA; v_call: TRBV7-9; j_call: TRBJ2-7; cdr3_nt: TGTGCCAGCAGCAAAGGGACAGGGGGTTCCGGACCTTACGAGCAGTACTTC; cdr3_aa: CASSKGTGGSGPYEQYF
d_call: NA; clone_size: once; v_call: TRBV11-2; j_call: TRBJ2-4; cdr3_nt: TGTGCCAGCAGCACTAGCGCCGACAGGGGTAACATTCAGTACTTC; cdr3_aa: CASSTSADRGNIQYF